Listed here are 10 T cell receptor beta chains from one sample, sequenced in a study of T cells in Graves' hyperthyroidism and ophthalmopathy. Amplified TCR beta CDR3 regions came from RNA transcripts. With the HTBI primer set, the TCR CDR3 went through a first round of RT-PCR. TCRdb processed the multiplex PCR reads anew with MiXCR; each CDR3 protein has one entry. The table includes some 700,000 distinct CDR3 sequences, 15% to 20% detected once. The sequencing input was blood. These receptors came from a man between 45 and 60 years old with Graves' hyperthyroidism.

The CDR3 is CSSREPNTGELFF. CDR3 sequence (DNA): TGCAGCTCGCGGGAACCCAACACCGGGGAGCTGTTTTTT. The chain carries TRBV29-1 and TRBJ2-2; D is possibly TRBD2 (6 bases). Germline CDR1 reads SQVTM; CDR2 reads ANQGSEA. Trimming shortened V by 8 bases and J by 2 bases, and 12 bases separated the two germline ends. CDR3 length: 13 residues.

This clonotype was counted many times. The CDR3 sequence: CASSEVGLMNTEAFF. The CDR3 DNA reads as TGTGCCAGCAGTGAGGTCGGCCTAATGAACACTGAAGCTTTCTTT. The chain combines TRBV2 with TRBJ1-1; D not resolved. The germline V and J ends were trimmed by 3 bases and 0 bases, with 11 bases remaining between them. CDR3 length: 15 residues. From germline, CDR1 is SNHLY and CDR2 FYNNEI.

J is TRBJ2-3 and V is TRBV7-9; TRBD2 agrees at 7 bases. Germline CDR1 SEHNR, CDR2 FQNEAQ (reference sequence). This CDR3 spans 14 amino acids. The trim removed 8 bases at V and 6 bases at J, leaving 11 bases unmatched. The DNA of the CDR3 is TGTGCCAGCCTCTTGGCGGGAGCAACCGATACGCAGTATTTT. Its translation: CASLLAGATDTQYF.

In its sample, this clonotype was seen many times. The chain joins TRBV2 to TRBJ2-7; the match to TRBD2 covers 9 bases. The CDR3 extends over 15 amino acids. CDR1 is SNHLY, CDR2 FYNNEI, per germline. With V trimmed by 1 base and J by 1 base, 2 bases remained unmatched. CDR3 protein: CASSEGGLASYEQYF. In DNA, the CDR3 is TGTGCCAGCAGTGAAGGGGGACTAGCATCCTACGAGCAGTACTTC.

The CDR3 here is CASSLGTPNNSPLHF. The CDR3 DNA follows: TGTGCCAGCAGTTTGGGGACACCAAATAATTCACCCCTCCACTTT. The V gene is TRBV28, the J gene TRBJ1-6; maybe TRBD1 (6 bases). V lost 3 bases and J 5 bases, leaving 11 bases between the germline ends. Per germline, CDR1 MDHEN and CDR2 SYDVKM. This CDR3 has 15 residues.

This clonotype was detected ten times or more. The rearrangement joins TRBV2 to TRBJ1-3, with D uncertain. CDR3 size: 15 residues. V gave up 0 bases and J gave up 3 bases, with 9 bases separating them. The germline V gene has CDR1 SNHLY and CDR2 FYNNEI. The CDR3 DNA sequence: TGTGCCAGCAGTGAAGCATGGCAGATTGGAAACACCATATATTTT. This codes for CASSEAWQIGNTIYF.

This clonotype appeared a few times. V gene TRBV3-1 combines with J gene TRBJ2-2, with 10 nucleotides matching TRBD2. This CDR3 has 15 residues. In germline, CDR1 is LGHDT, CDR2 YNNKEL (reference sequence). Trimming removed 9 bases from V and 7 bases from J; junction bases left unmatched: 11. The CDR3 DNA reads TGTGCCAGTCGCCTAGCGGGAGCGACTGGCGGGGAGCTGTTTTTT. Its protein is CASRLAGATGGELFF.

CDR3 in DNA: TGCGCCAGCAGCCAACACTCCAACACCGGGGAGCTGTTTTTT. Translating it yields CASSQHSNTGELFF. The chain links TRBV4-3 to TRBJ2-2; D is undetermined. The CDR3 extends over 14 amino acids. Trimming took 2 bases from V and 2 from J, leaving 6 bases between them. CDR1 LGHNA and CDR2 YSLEER come from the germline V gene.

This clonotype was detected a few times. This chain uses TRBV4-2 with TRBJ1-1, with D tentatively TRBD1 (5 bases). This CDR3 spans 14 amino acids. With 1 base removed from V and 7 bases from J, the gap between germline ends came to 13 bases. CDR1 and CDR2 from the germline V gene are LGHNA and YNFKEQ. CDR3 bases: TGTGCCAGCAGCCAAGGAGAGGGGCACTTTGAAGCTTTCTTT. Amino acid sequence: CASSQGEGHFEAFF.

There are many counts of this clonotype. The V call is TRBV28, the J call TRBJ1-1, with D perhaps matching TRBD1 (6 bases). The CDR3 extends over 14 amino acids. Trimming left V 3 bases short and J 3 bases short, with 11 bases between. Germline CDR1 reads MDHEN; CDR2 reads SYDVKM. The CDR3 DNA sequence: TGTGCCAGCAGTTTTATGTCAGGGGACACTGAAGCTTTCTTT. It codes for CASSFMSGDTEAFF.